Presented here are 24 T cell receptor beta chains from one specimen sequenced in a study of blood T cell repertoires in COVID-19. TCRdb's table, derived via immunoSEQ multiplex PCR, lists solely in-frame clones and lacks some. The sample has under 85,000 clones, about 80% seen once. The specimen was peripheral blood. These receptors all come from a man in his thirties or forties with COVID-19, enrolled during active disease.

The chain joins TRBV7-9 to TRBJ1-3; D call uncertain. V lost 0 bases and J lost 2, with 11 bases in between. The CDR3 is made up of 16 amino acids. The V gene's germline CDR1 is SEHNR and CDR2 FQNEAQ (reference sequence). CDR3 sequence: CASSLAVEFAGNTIYF. As DNA, the CDR3 is TGTGCCAGCAGCTTAGCGGTCGAGTTTGCTGGAAACACCATATATTTT.

This clone has a handful of counts. The CDR3 region has the DNA TGTGCCAGCAGTGAAGCTAAGACAGGGTATTGGGCAACTAATGAAAAACTGTTTTTT. It yields the protein CASSEAKTGYWATNEKLFF. The rearrangement uses TRBV2 and TRBJ1-4, with TRBD1 matching 7 bases. Germline V gene data show CDR1 as SNHLY and CDR2 as FYNNEI. CDR3 length: 19 residues. V lost 0 bases, J lost 0 bases, and 10 bases stayed unmatched.

The rearrangement joins TRBV28 to TRBJ2-1, with unresolved D. This CDR3 has 13 residues. V was trimmed by 3 bases and J by 8 bases, leaving 11 bases between them. From germline, CDR1 is MDHEN and CDR2 SYDVKM. CDR3 DNA sequence: TGTGCCAGCAGTTTCGCTGGGCAGCATGAGCAGTTCTTC. Translated, it gives CASSFAGQHEQFF.

V is TRBV12-3 or TRBV12-4 and J is TRBJ1-2; 8 positions match TRBD1. CDR3 length equals 13 residues. The junction had 6 bases not matched to a gene; V was cut back by 7 bases and J by 5 bases. In DNA form, the CDR3 reads TGTGCCAGCACCCAGGACAGGGATTATGGCTACACCTTC. Protein sequence: CASTQDRDYGYTF.

The chain has TRBV5-1 and TRBJ2-1; perhaps TRBD1 as D (5 bases). The CDR3 loop spans 12 amino acids. Per germline, CDR1 SGHRS and CDR2 YFSETQ. V lost 4 bases to trimming and J lost 7 bases, with 9 bases between them. The chain's CDR3 is CASSLGRNEQFF. The CDR3 DNA reads TGCGCCAGCAGCCTGGGGCGGAATGAGCAGTTCTTC.

The J gene is TRBJ2-1, the V gene TRBV7-2; a weak D match, TRBD1 (6 bases). Germline CDR1 and CDR2: SGHTA and FQGNSA. The CDR3 loop spans 15 amino acids. The ends were cut back, 5 bases at V and 8 bases at J, with 19 bases in the middle. For the CDR3, the DNA is TGTGCCAGCAGCCCCTCAGGGGTCGGTAGGGATGAGCAGTTCTTC. This gives the protein CASSPSGVGRDEQFF.

This rearrangement joins TRBV2 to TRBJ1-1; TRBD1 matches 7 bases. Germline V gene sequence: CDR1 SNHLY, CDR2 FYNNEI. The CDR3 runs to 13 residues. With 7 bases clipped from V and 7 bases from J, the junction kept 9 bases outside the gene matches. As DNA, the CDR3 is TGTGCCAGCAACTACGACAGGGCGGATGAAGCTTTCTTT. As protein: CASNYDRADEAFF.

A few counts support this clone. CDR3 nucleotides: TGTGCCAGCTCAAAGCAGGGTGCTGGGGCCAACGTCCTGACTTTC. This gives the protein CASSKQGAGANVLTF. V usage is TRBV18 and J usage is TRBJ2-6; the D gene is possibly TRBD1 (5 bases). The CDR3 is 15 residues long. CDR1 and CDR2 from the germline V gene are KGHSH and LQKENI. V lost 5 bases and J lost 2, with 10 bases in between.

The gene calls are TRBV30 and TRBJ2-1; D is possibly TRBD1 (6 bases). With 3 bases removed from V and 3 bases from J, the gap between germline ends came to 15 bases. Germline assignment: CDR1 GTSNPN and CDR2 SVGIG (reference sequence). The CDR3 consists of 15 residues. The CDR3: CAWRSGVQNYNEQFF. The CDR3, as DNA: TGTGCCTGGAGGTCAGGGGTCCAAAACTACAATGAGCAGTTCTTC.

The chain joins TRBV30 to TRBJ1-6; TRBD1 matches at 7 bases. Germline V gene data show CDR1 as GTSNPN and CDR2 as SVGIG (reference sequence). J gave up 11 bases and V 0 bases, and 7 bases lay outside the gene matches. This CDR3 contains 14 residues. Here the CDR3 DNA reads TGTGCCTGGAGTGTACAGACAGGGTCGGCACCCCTCCACTTT. This encodes CAWSVQTGSAPLHF.

This clone has just one count. The gene calls are TRBV19 and TRBJ1-1; D remains unclear. Germline CDR1 reads LNHDA; CDR2 reads SQIVND (reference sequence). This CDR3 has 12 amino acids. The V end was cut by 3 bases, the J end by 8 bases, with 10 bases between. CDR3 loop: CASSIVPGEAFF. Here the CDR3 DNA reads TGTGCCAGTAGTATCGTACCCGGGGAAGCTTTCTTT. Full variable domain (remainder filled in from reference TRBV19 and TRBJ1-1): DGGITQSPKYLFRKEGQNVTLSCEQNLNHDAMYWYRQDPGQGLRLIYYSQIVNDFQKGDIAEGYSVSREKKESFPLTVTSAQKNPTAFYLCASSIVPGEAFFGQGTRLTVV.

The chain joins TRBV2 to TRBJ2-7; D perhaps matches TRBD1 (6 bases). Trimming removed 2 bases at V and 5 bases at J, with 16 bases between. The CDR3 sequence is 15 residues long. Germline lookup yields CDR1 SNHLY and CDR2 FYNNEI. The CDR3 protein is CASSERSGVSNEQYF. CDR3 sequence (DNA): TGTGCCAGCAGTGAACGGTCAGGGGTCTCGAACGAGCAGTACTTC.

The chain uses TRBV15 and TRBJ1-2, with 9 bases lining up with TRBD1. The length of the CDR3 is 14 residues. V was pared by 5 bases and J by 6 bases, with 7 bases of the junction left unmatched. CDR1 and CDR2 (germline): LNHNV, YYDKDF (reference sequence). CDR3 sequence (DNA): TGTGCCACCAGCTTGGACAGGACAGGGGATGGCTACACCTTC. It is translated as CATSLDRTGDGYTF. Combining the CDR3 with reference TRBV15 and TRBJ1-2 gives the whole variable domain DAMVIQNPRYQVTQFGKPVTLSCSQTLNHNVMYWYQQKSSQAPKLLFHYYDKDFNNEADTPDNFQSRRPNTSFCFLDIRSPGLGDTAMYLCATSLDRTGDGYTFGSGTRLTVV.

The rearrangement uses TRBV5-5 and TRBJ2-3, with 9 bases matching TRBD1. With V trimmed by 3 bases and J by 1 base, 12 bases remained unmatched. The CDR3 sequence is 18 residues long. The germline V gene has CDR1 SGHKS and CDR2 YYEKEE (reference sequence). CDR3 protein: CASSSRQGGRLRTDTQYF. The CDR3 bases are TGTGCCAGCAGCTCGAGACAGGGGGGACGTCTTCGCACAGATACGCAGTATTTT.

The V call is TRBV24-1, the J call TRBJ1-4; D call uncertain. The CDR3 runs to 14 residues. Looked up from germline, CDR1 is KGHDR and CDR2 is SFDVKD. Between the trimmed V and J ends, which lost 6 bases and 8 bases, there was a span of 15 bases. In DNA form, the CDR3 reads TGTGCCACCAGTTATGAGAGTGCTAGCGAAAAACTGTTTTTT. Translation: CATSYESASEKLFF.

This chain joins TRBV11-2 and TRBJ1-2; 8 nucleotides match TRBD1. Germline assignment: CDR1 SGHAT and CDR2 FQNNGV. CDR3 length: 14 residues. Unmatched junction bases numbered 5, after V lost 4 bases and J lost 4 bases. CDR3 DNA sequence: TGTGCCAGCAGCTCGCTTACAGGGGGCTATGGCTACACCTTC. Protein: CASSSLTGGYGYTF.

With regard to this clone: This CDR3 is also generated by other DNA sequences in the sample. The chain recombines TRBV28 with TRBJ1-2, with 7 bases matching TRBD1. Losses at the gene ends were 5 bases for V and 8 bases for J; bases not matched to a gene: 5. The CDR3 contains 12 residues. Per germline, CDR1 MDHEN and CDR2 SYDVKM. The CDR3 region is CASSIPTGGYTF. The CDR3 nucleotides are TGTGCCAGCAGTATTCCGACAGGGGGCTACACCTTC.

This clone was seen a handful of times. The genes are TRBV29-1 and TRBJ2-2, with TRBD2 as a possible D gene (7 bases). Trimming stripped 5 bases from V and 5 bases from J, with 18 bases between. Germline lookup yields CDR1 SQVTM and CDR2 ANQGSEA. This CDR3 is 15 amino acids long. This chain's CDR3 is CSVSLGAGVTGELFF. As DNA, the CDR3 is TGCAGCGTTTCGCTGGGGGCGGGAGTGACCGGGGAGCTGTTTTTT.

This chain joins TRBV5-6 and TRBJ1-5, with D perhaps matching TRBD1 (5 bases). The CDR3 has 15 residues. Trimming removed 0 bases at V and 0 bases at J, with 7 bases between. CDR1 is SGHDT, CDR2 YYEEEE, per germline. CDR3 DNA: TGTGCCAGCAGCTTGGGACAGCATAGCAATCAGCCCCAGCATTTT. It encodes CASSLGQHSNQPQHF.

This sequence joins TRBV7-2 and TRBJ2-3; a possible D gene is TRBD2 (5 bases). In germline, CDR1 is SGHTA, CDR2 FQGNSA. V shed 7 bases and J shed 4 bases, with 9 bases lying between them. CDR3 size: 12 residues. CDR3 residues: CASTERADTQYF. Written as DNA, the CDR3 is TGTGCCAGCACCGAGAGGGCAGATACGCAGTATTTT.

The rearrangement uses TRBV6-5 and TRBJ1-2; 7 bases line up with TRBD1. Germline loops: CDR1 MNHEY, CDR2 SVGAGI. The CDR3 has 13 amino acids. Germline trimming cut 7 bases from V and 8 bases from J; bases unmatched to any gene: 10. CDR3 sequence (DNA): TGTGCCAGCAAGATCGGGACAGCATTAGGCTACACCTTC. Amino acids: CASKIGTALGYTF.

This chain uses TRBV3-1 (or the pseudogene TRBV3-2) with TRBJ2-5; TRBD1 might be the D (6 bases). V was trimmed by 1 base and J by 1 base, leaving 7 bases between them. The V gene's germline CDR1 is LGHDT and CDR2 YNNKEL (reference sequence). CDR3 size: 14 residues. The chain's CDR3 is CASSQGTAQETQYF. Here the CDR3 DNA reads TGTGCCAGCAGCCAAGGGACAGCCCAAGAGACCCAGTACTTC.

The rearrangement uses TRBV5-5 and TRBJ1-3; D might be TRBD1 (5 bases). Trimming shortened V by 0 bases and J by 0 bases, and 10 bases separated the two germline ends. Germline lookup yields CDR1 SGHKS and CDR2 YYEKEE (reference sequence). CDR3 length: 16 residues. DNA for the CDR3: TGTGCCAGCAGCTTGGAACAGGTGCTCTCTGGAAACACCATATATTTT. It specifies CASSLEQVLSGNTIYF.

This sequence joins TRBV18 and TRBJ2-5; D is unresolved. Germline assignment: CDR1 KGHSH and CDR2 LQKENI. Between the trimmed V and J ends, which lost 3 bases and 2 bases, there was a span of 13 bases. The CDR3 spans 15 residues. The CDR3 reads CASSPSNTRQETQYF. As DNA, the CDR3 is TGTGCCAGCTCACCCTCTAACACCAGGCAAGAGACCCAGTACTTC.